The 14 T cell receptor beta chains in this list originate from one sample, sequenced in a study of vaccination and CD4 T cells after COVID-19. The Oncomine TCR Beta short-read assay was what sequenced the DNA obtained from cultured CD4+ T cells. TCRdb re-called the PCR reads through MiXCR, storing one row per CDR3 protein. Altogether 9,500 to 15,000 distinct CDR3 sequences are present, about 57% being singletons, with the ten largest covering approximately 24%. As for treatment: roughly 10-day PBMC culture with coronavirus spike peptide pools or control peptides (ViraFEST assay). Their antigens are not known. The sample was CD4+ T cells from blood, cultured in vitro. These receptors came from a human donor who had recovered from COVID-19.

This rearrangement joins TRBV10-3 to TRBJ2-7, with D possibly being TRBD1 (7 bases). This CDR3 region has 13 residues. CDR1 and CDR2 from the germline V gene are ENHRY and SYGVKD. Trimming removed 9 bases at V and 6 bases at J, with 18 bases between. This CDR3 reads CAMGGQRPTEQYF. In DNA, the CDR3 is TGTGCCATGGGGGGACAGAGGCCCACCGAGCAGTACTTC.

This rearrangement joins TRBV30 to TRBJ2-5; TRBD2 matches 8 bases. The CDR3 contains 16 residues. Germline loops: CDR1 GTSNPN, CDR2 SVGIG (reference sequence). The V gene end was trimmed by 0 bases and the J gene end by 5 bases; junction bases not matched to a gene: 11. Here the CDR3 DNA reads TGTGCCTGGAGTGTAAACGTCGGGGGGGCCGGGGAGACCCAGTACTTC. It specifies CAWSVNVGGAGETQYF.

This chain uses TRBV7-8 with TRBJ1-5; perhaps TRBD1 as D (6 bases). This CDR3 has 15 amino acids. Germline CDR1 and CDR2: SGHVS and FQNEAQ. With 5 bases removed from V and 0 bases from J, the gap between germline ends came to 11 bases. Written as DNA, the CDR3 is TGTGCCAGCAGCAGGTACAGGGATAGCAATCAGCCCCAGCATTTT. The encoded protein is CASSRYRDSNQPQHF.

This chain uses TRBV11-3 with TRBJ1-6; D is perhaps TRBD1 (5 bases). CDR3 length: 17 amino acids. Germline-derived CDR1 and CDR2 are SGHNT and YENEEA. V lost 5 bases and J lost 7, with 21 bases in between. This CDR3 is CASSLHAGTPWNSPLHF. The CDR3 DNA is TGTGCCAGCAGCCTCCATGCCGGGACCCCTTGGAATTCACCCCTCCACTTT.

In its sample, this clonotype was seen once. This chain links TRBV4-1 with TRBJ2-3; D is ambiguous. Deletions cut 1 base from V and 2 bases from J, with 13 bases between. The CDR3 is 16 amino acids. CDR1 and CDR2 (germline): MGHRA, YSYEKL. The CDR3 DNA follows: TGCGCCAGCAGCCAAGTGAACATGGGATTCACAGATACGCAGTATTTT. Protein sequence: CASSQVNMGFTDTQYF.

The rearrangement uses TRBV7-3 and TRBJ1-6, with no clear D. This CDR3 is 15 amino acids long. V lost 0 bases and J 7 bases, leaving 10 bases between the germline ends. CDR1 and CDR2 (germline): SGHTA, FQGTGA. The CDR3 DNA reads TGTGCCAGCAGCTTAACAGGGAACCGAAATTCACCCCTCCACTTT. Protein product: CASSLTGNRNSPLHF. The full variable domain, completed using reference TRBV7-3 and TRBJ1-6, is GAGVSQTPSNKVTEKGKYVELRCDPISGHTALYWYRQSLGQGPEFLIYFQGTGAADDSGLPNDRFFAVRPEGSVSTLKIQRTERGDSAVYLCASSLTGNRNSPLHFGNGTRLTVT.

In this sample, this clonotype turned up a few times. CDR3 DNA: TGCAGTGCTAGAGATGGGGTACACACTGAAGCTTTCTTT. Translation: CSARDGVHTEAFF. This rearrangement joins TRBV20-1 to TRBJ1-1; D uncertain. With 0 bases removed from V and 3 bases from J, the gap between germline ends came to 8 bases. There are 13 residues in the CDR3. Germline loops: CDR1 DFQATT, CDR2 SNEGSKA (reference sequence).

The chain recombines TRBV20-1 with TRBJ2-7; D is ambiguous. Germline V gives CDR1 DFQATT, CDR2 SNEGSKA (reference sequence). The ends were cut back, 4 bases at V and 7 bases at J, with 20 bases in the middle. This CDR3 has 14 residues. The CDR3 DNA is TGCAGTGCTAAAGCATCGCCCCACCCATGGGAGCAGTACTTC. Its translation is CSAKASPHPWEQYF.

CDR3 coding DNA: TGTGCCAGTAGTATCGCGACAGAGAGCGTCTATGGCTACACCTTC. Its translation: CASSIATESVYGYTF. The rearrangement uses TRBV19 and TRBJ1-2; possibly TRBD1 for D (5 bases). CDR1 is LNHDA, CDR2 SQIVND, per germline (reference sequence). The CDR3 runs to 15 residues. V lost 3 bases and J 4 bases, leaving 15 bases between the germline ends.

This chain links TRBV11-3 with TRBJ1-3, with D unresolved. Per the germline V gene, CDR1 is SGHNT and CDR2 is YENEEA. This CDR3 region has 12 residues. V was trimmed by 2 bases and J by 1 base, leaving 0 bases between them. CDR3 in amino acids: CASSLSGNTIYF. Here the CDR3 DNA reads TGTGCCAGCAGCTTATCTGGAAACACCATATATTTT.

The CDR3 spells CSARATRGYQETQYF. Here the CDR3 DNA reads TGCAGTGCCAGGGCTACTCGGGGGTACCAAGAGACCCAGTACTTC. The V and J genes are TRBV20-1 and TRBJ2-5; D might be TRBD2 (6 bases). The V end lost 6 bases, the J end lost 0 bases, and 17 bases lay between the germline ends. CDR1 is DFQATT, CDR2 SNEGSKA, per germline (reference sequence). The CDR3 consists of 15 residues.

This clonotype appeared a single time. This chain joins TRBV19 and TRBJ1-1; D uncertain. The CDR3 length is 12 residues. V was shortened by 7 bases and J by 1 base, with 7 bases between the two germline ends. The germline CDR1 and CDR2 sequences are LNHDA and SQIVND (reference sequence). CDR3 residues: CASIWRNTEAFF. In DNA, the CDR3 is TGTGCCAGTATTTGGCGGAACACTGAAGCTTTCTTT.

The CDR3 sequence: CATIPGGAGANVLTF. The CDR3 DNA is TGTGCCACCATCCCAGGGGGGGCTGGGGCCAACGTCCTGACTTTC. The V gene is TRBV15, the J gene TRBJ2-6; D could derive from TRBD1 or TRBD2 (7 bases each). The CDR3 loop spans 15 amino acids. Per germline, CDR1 LNHNV and CDR2 YYDKDF (reference sequence). The V gene lost 7 bases and the J gene lost 2 bases, with 12 bases spanning the gap.

CDR3 DNA: TGTGCCAGCCCCCTGCGGGGGACTAAAAATCAGCCCCAGCATTTT. Translation: CASPLRGTKNQPQHF. The chain uses TRBV27 and TRBJ1-5; tentatively, D is TRBD1 (5 bases). This CDR3 is built from 15 residues. From germline, CDR1 is MNHEY and CDR2 SMNVEV (reference sequence). Trimming removed 8 bases from V and 4 bases from J, with 18 bases in between.